This TCR beta chain stems from a study of blood T cell repertoires in COVID-19. Authors' methods: Amplification of reference gene primers was used by the study to estimate nucleated cell counts. The table came from immunoSEQ multiplex PCR; TCRdb's copy has only in-frame clones and leaves some out. V and J calls and clone size are given by that table; D and trimming were obtained from the DNA. The sample holds 200,000 or so clones, about 85% seen once. Participants came from roughly 25 US areas, aged roughly 18 to 89 years. Recovery meant two consecutive negative NP/OP PCR tests, professional clearance, or resolved symptoms. This CDR3 is built from 13 residues. CDR1 is SGDLS, CDR2 YYNGEE, per germline. Trimming took 4 bases from V and 8 from J, leaving 15 bases between them.

This sequence was found in a woman aged 25 to 45 who had recovered from COVID-19. Sequencing was carried out using PBMCs or T cells enriched from blood (not recorded which). This chain uses TRBV9 with TRBJ1-2; D is possibly TRBD1 (5 bases). CDR3 in DNA: TGTGCCAGCAGCACCCAGGGCACTTTGGGCTACACCTTC. Protein sequence: CASSTQGTLGYTF.